This T cell receptor beta chain was sequenced for a study of blood T cell repertoires in COVID-19. In the study overall: Specimens from acute and convalescent COVID-19 originated in the United States, Italy and Spain. Nucleic acid was either cDNA or gDNA, and it came from T cells, B-cell-depleted T cells, or PBMCs.

Original analysis: Quantification of nucleated cells was approximated via reference gene primer amplification. Sequencing used immunoSEQ multiplex PCR; TCRdb keeps in-frame clones, though not all of them. V and J calls and clone size follow that table, whereas D and trimming were derived from the DNA. The sample holds tens of thousands of clones, 82% seen once. The CDR3 runs to 14 residues. V shed 7 bases and J 1 base; nucleotides not matched to a gene: 9. Germline V gene data show CDR1 as GTSNPN and CDR2 as SVGIG (reference sequence). The chain recombines TRBV30 with TRBJ1-2; 7 bases are a match to TRBD1. This receptor was taken from a woman in her sixties or seventies with acute or convalescent COVID-19. Sequencing was performed on peripheral blood. This CDR3 reads CALPDRNINYGYTF. The CDR3 nucleotides read TGTGCCTTACCGGACAGGAATATTAACTATGGCTACACCTTC.